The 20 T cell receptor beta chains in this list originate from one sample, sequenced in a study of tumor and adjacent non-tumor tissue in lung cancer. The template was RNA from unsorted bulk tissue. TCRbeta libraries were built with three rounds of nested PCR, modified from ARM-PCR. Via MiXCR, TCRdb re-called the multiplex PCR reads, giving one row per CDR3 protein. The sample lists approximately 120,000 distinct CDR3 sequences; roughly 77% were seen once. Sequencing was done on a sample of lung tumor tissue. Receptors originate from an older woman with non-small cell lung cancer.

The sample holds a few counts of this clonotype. CDR3 in amino acids: CASSLARGTGELFF. The CDR3 nucleotides are TGTGCCAGCAGCCTCGCCCGGGGCACCGGGGAGCTGTTTTTT. The chain uses TRBV5-6 and TRBJ2-2; a possible D gene is TRBD2 (5 bases). Trimming left V 4 bases short and J 4 bases short, with 11 bases between. This CDR3 has 14 amino acids. Germline V gives CDR1 SGHDT, CDR2 YYEEEE.

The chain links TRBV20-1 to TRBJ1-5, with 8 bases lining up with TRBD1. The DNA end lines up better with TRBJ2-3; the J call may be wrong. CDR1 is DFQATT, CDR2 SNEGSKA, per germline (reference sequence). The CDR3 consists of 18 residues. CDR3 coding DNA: TGCAGCGCCCTGGCTGCGGACAGGGCTCTAACTCGAGATCAGCCACAGTATTTT. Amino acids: CSALAADRALTRDQPQYF.

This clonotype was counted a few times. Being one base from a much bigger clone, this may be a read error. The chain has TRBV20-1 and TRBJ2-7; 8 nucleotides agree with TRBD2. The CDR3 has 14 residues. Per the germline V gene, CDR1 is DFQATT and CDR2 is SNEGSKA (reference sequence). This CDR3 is CCGATSGFSYEQYF. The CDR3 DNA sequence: TGCTGTGGAGCCACTAGCGGTTTTTCCTACGAGCAGTACTTC.

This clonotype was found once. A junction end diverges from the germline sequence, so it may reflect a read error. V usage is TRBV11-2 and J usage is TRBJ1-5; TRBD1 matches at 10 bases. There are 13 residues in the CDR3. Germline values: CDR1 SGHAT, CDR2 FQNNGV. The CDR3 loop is CASHRDRGQPPHF. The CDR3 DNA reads TGTGCCAGCCACCGGGACAGGGGTCAGCCCCCGCATTTT.

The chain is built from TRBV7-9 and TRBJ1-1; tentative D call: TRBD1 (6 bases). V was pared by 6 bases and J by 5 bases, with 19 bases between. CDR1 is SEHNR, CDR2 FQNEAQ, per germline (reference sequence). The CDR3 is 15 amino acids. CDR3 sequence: CASSQAGGGSTEAFF. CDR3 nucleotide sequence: TGTGCCAGCAGTCAAGCTGGAGGGGGGAGTACTGAAGCTTTCTTT.

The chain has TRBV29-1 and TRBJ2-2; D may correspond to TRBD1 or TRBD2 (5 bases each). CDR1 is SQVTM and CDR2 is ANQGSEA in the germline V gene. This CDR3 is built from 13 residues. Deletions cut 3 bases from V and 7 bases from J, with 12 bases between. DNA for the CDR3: TGCAGCGTTGACAGGGAGAACGTCGGGGAGCTGTTTTTT. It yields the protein CSVDRENVGELFF.

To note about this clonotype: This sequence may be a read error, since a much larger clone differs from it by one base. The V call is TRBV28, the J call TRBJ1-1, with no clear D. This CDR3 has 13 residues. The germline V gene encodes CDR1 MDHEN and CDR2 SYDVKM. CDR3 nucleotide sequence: TGTACCAGCAGTTTCGTCCTGAACACTGAAGCTTTCTTT. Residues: CTSSFVLNTEAFF.

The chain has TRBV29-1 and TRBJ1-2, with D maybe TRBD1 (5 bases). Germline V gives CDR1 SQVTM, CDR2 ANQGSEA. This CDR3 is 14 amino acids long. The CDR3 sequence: CIVQFDRSIYGYTF. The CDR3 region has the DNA TGCATCGTCCAATTCGACAGATCTATCTATGGCTACACCTTC. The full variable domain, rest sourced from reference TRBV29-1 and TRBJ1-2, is SAVISQKPSRDICQRGTSLTIQCQVDSQVTMMFWYRQQPGQSLTLIATANQGSEATYESGFVIDKFPISRPNLTFSTLTVSNMSPEDSSIYLCIVQFDRSIYGYTFGSGTRLTVV.

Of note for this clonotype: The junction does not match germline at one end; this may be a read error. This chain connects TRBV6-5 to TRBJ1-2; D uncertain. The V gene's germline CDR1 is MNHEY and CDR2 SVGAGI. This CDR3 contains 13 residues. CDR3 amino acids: CANTSSPFRGYIF. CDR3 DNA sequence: TGTGCCAACACCTCCAGTCCTTTCCGTGGCTACATCTTC.

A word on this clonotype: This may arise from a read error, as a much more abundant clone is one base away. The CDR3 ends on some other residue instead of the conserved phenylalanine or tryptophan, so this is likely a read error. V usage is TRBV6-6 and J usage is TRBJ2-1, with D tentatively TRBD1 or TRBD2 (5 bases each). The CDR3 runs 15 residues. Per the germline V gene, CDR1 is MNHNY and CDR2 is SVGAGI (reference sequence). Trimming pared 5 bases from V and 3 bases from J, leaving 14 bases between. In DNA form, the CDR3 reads TGTGCCAGCAGTCAAGGGGACGGATTCTACAATGAGCAGTTCTCC. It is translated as CASSQGDGFYNEQFS.

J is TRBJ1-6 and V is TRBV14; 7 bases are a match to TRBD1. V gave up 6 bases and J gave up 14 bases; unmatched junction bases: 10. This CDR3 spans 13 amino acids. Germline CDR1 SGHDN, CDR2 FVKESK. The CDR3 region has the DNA TGTGCCAGCAGTCGGGACGACAGGGAGTCCCTCCACTTT. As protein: CASSRDDRESLHF.

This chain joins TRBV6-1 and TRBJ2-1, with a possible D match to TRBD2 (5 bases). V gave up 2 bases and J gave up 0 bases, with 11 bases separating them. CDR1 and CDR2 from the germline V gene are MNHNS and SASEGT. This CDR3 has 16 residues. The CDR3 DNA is TGTGCCAGCAGTGAAAACCAAGGGAGCTCCTACAATGAGCAGTTCTTC. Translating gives CASSENQGSSYNEQFF.

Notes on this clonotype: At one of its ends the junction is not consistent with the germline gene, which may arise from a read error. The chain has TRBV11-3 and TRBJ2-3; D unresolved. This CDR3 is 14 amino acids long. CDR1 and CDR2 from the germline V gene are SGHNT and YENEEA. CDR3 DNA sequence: TGTGCCAGCAGCTTAGCAGGAGACACAAATACGCAGTATTTT. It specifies CASSLAGDTNTQYF.

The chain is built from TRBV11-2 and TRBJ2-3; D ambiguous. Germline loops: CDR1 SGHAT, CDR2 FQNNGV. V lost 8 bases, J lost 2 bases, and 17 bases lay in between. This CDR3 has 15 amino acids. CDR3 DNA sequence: TGTGCCAGCCGCGCCCCCGGGCCGGCCACAGATACGCAGTATTTT. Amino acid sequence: CASRAPGPATDTQYF.

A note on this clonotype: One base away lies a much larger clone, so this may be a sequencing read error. CDR3 region: CSARDTASGRWVTQYF. CDR3 nucleotide sequence: TGCAGTGCTAGAGACACGGCTAGCGGGAGATGGGTTACGCAGTATTTT. The genes are TRBV20-1 and TRBJ2-3; 10 bases are shared with TRBD2. CDR3 length: 16 amino acids. V trimming: 0 bases; J trimming: 8 bases; junction bases outside the gene matches: 11. CDR1 is DFQATT and CDR2 is SNEGSKA in the germline V gene (reference sequence).

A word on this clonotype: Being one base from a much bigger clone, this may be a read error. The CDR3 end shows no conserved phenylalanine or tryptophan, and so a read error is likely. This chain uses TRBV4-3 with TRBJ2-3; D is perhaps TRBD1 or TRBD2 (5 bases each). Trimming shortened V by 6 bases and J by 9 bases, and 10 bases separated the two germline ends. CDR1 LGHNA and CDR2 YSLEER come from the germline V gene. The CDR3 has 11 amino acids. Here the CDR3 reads CASSPGTTQYS. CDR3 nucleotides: TGCGCCAGCAGTCCCGGGACCACGCAGTATTCT.

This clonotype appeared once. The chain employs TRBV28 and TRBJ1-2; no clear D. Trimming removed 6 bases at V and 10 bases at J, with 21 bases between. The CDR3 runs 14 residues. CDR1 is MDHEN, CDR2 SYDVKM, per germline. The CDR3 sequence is CASRTGFRTTDYTF. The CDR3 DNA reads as TGTGCCAGCAGGACGGGCTTCAGAACAACTGACTACACCTTC.

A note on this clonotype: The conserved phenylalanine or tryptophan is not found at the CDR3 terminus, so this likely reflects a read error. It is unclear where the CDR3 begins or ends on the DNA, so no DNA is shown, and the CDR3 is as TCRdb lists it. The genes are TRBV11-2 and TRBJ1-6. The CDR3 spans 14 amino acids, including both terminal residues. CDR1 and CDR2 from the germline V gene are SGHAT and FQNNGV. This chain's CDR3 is CASSLEASNSPLQI.

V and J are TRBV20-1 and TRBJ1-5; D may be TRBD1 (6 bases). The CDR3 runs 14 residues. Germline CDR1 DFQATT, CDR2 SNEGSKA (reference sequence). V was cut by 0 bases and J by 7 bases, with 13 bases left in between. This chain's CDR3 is CSARDREGTQPQHF. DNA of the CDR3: TGCAGTGCTAGAGATCGGGAAGGGACACAGCCCCAGCATTTT.

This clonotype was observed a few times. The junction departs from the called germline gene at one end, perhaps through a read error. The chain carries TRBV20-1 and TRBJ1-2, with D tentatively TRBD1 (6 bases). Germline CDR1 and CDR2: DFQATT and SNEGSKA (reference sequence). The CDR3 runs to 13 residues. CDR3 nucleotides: TGCAGTACTAGCTCGGACAGAAGTTATGGCTACACCTTC. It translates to CSTSSDRSYGYTF.